The 23 T cell receptor beta chains given below trace back to one sample, sequenced in a study of TET2 disruption in CD19-targeted CAR T cells. Indicated treatment: autologous CTL019 cells: CD19 CAR with 4-1BB and CD3 zeta domains. Clones were read by immunoSEQ multiplex PCR, and TCRdb kept only the in-frame ones, dropping some. This repertoire comprises about 30,000 clones; its ten largest clones make up about 2%. These receptors have no known antigen. The input for sequencing was CD8- CAR+ T cells sorted from cultured blood T cells, taken for CD19 CAR T cell therapy. Described subset: CD8-negative CAR-positive T cells from the infusion product. Receptors were obtained from a man in his 70s with chronic lymphocytic leukemia.

A word on this clone: The read halts 3 residues ahead of the CDR3 end, with the missing end drawn from the germline J gene. The chain is built from TRBV19 and TRBJ2-3, with D uncertain. This CDR3 has 15 amino acids. Germline V gene lookup returns CDR1 LNHDA and CDR2 SQIVND (reference sequence). Trimming left V 7 bases short and J 0 bases short, with 14 bases between. Partial CDR3 DNA: TGTGCCAGTACCCCCGACATGATTAGCACAGATACG. This gives the protein CASTPDMISTDT. The whole CDR3 sequence is CASTPDMISTDTQYF.

As for this clone: Sequencing ends 3 residues short of the CDR3 end; the germline J gene provides the rest. This chain uses TRBV9 with TRBJ2-5; 8 nucleotides align to TRBD1. Per germline, CDR1 SGDLS and CDR2 YYNGEE. This CDR3 is built from 15 residues. Trimming cost V 1 base and J 3 bases; bases outside gene matches: 5. CDR3 sequence reads: CASSVSLDREETQYF. The sequenced part of the CDR3 DNA is TGTGCCAGCAGCGTAAGTTTGGACAGGGAAGAGACC.

In the case of this clone: The DNA ends 3 residues before the CDR3 does, and the rest of the CDR3 is filled in from the germline J gene. This chain joins TRBV9 and TRBJ2-2, with TRBD1 matching over 7 bases. CDR1 is SGDLS, CDR2 YYNGEE, per germline. Unmatched junction bases numbered 7, after V lost 0 bases and J lost 5 bases. The CDR3 extends over 16 amino acids. The sequenced CDR3 bases are TGTGCCAGCAGCGTAGCTGGAGACAGGGCTACCGGGGAG. Protein: CASSVAGDRATGE. The whole CDR3 sequence is CASSVAGDRATGELFF.

Remarks on this clone: The read is 3 residues too short to cover the CDR3 end, so that end is filled in from the germline J gene. This CDR3 is also generated by other DNA sequences in the sample. The chain has TRBV29-1 and TRBJ1-2; TRBD1 matches 10 bases. This CDR3 has 14 residues. CDR1 is SQVTM and CDR2 is ANQGSEA in the germline V gene. Trimming cost V 3 bases and J 4 bases; bases outside gene matches: 5. This chain's CDR3 is CSVDDRGPVYGYTF. The CDR3 DNA, read in part, is TGCAGCGTTGACGACAGGGGGCCAGTCTATGGC.

Concerning this clone itself: Read sequence stops 3 residues before the CDR3 end, and the germline J gene provides the missing end. This rearrangement joins TRBV19 to TRBJ2-4; TRBD1 aligns across 8 bases. In germline, CDR1 is LNHDA, CDR2 SQIVND (reference sequence). The CDR3 is 15 residues long. Partial CDR3 DNA: TGTGCCAGCACTGACAGGGGTATGAGCAATCAGCCT. It translates to CASTDRGMSNQP. The full CDR3 protein is CASTDRGMSNQPQYF.

For this clone: The read halts 3 residues ahead of the CDR3 end, with the missing end drawn from the germline J gene. This chain uses TRBV5-4 with TRBJ1-2; tentative D call: TRBD1 (6 bases). The V gene lost 3 bases and the J gene lost 4 bases, with 19 bases spanning the gap. The CDR3 is 16 amino acids. CDR1 is SGHNT and CDR2 is YYREEE in the germline V gene (reference sequence). CDR3 sequence: CASSSGDRPDLYGYTF. The CDR3 DNA, read in part, is TGTGCCAGCAGCTCCGGTGACAGGCCGGACCTCTATGGC.

With respect to this clone: The CDR3 end falls 3 residues outside the read, so it is completed with the germline J gene. The same CDR3 is also encoded by other DNA sequences in this sample. The V call is TRBV18, the J call TRBJ1-1; TRBD1 is a possible D gene (5 bases). Per the germline V gene, CDR1 is KGHSH and CDR2 is LQKENI. The CDR3 loop spans 15 amino acids. The CDR3: CASSRTSGGLETAFF. The part of the CDR3 DNA that was read is TGTGCCAGCTCACGGACTAGCGGGGGACTAGAGACA.

In regard to this clone: Read coverage stops 3 residues before the CDR3 terminus; the germline J gene supplies the remainder. The V gene is TRBV7-9, the J gene TRBJ1-1, with no clear D. The germline V gene has CDR1 SEHNR and CDR2 FQNEAQ (reference sequence). Trimming shortened V by 4 bases and J by 4 bases, and 10 bases separated the two germline ends. CDR3 length: 13 residues. The CDR3 protein is CASSYTDSTEAFF. Partial CDR3 DNA: TGTGCCAGCAGCTATACAGATTCCACTGAA.

The CDR3 DNA, read in part, is TGCGCCAGCAGCTTGGGGCAGGAGCTGAACACTGAA. It specifies CASSLGQELNTE. The CDR3, in full, reads CASSLGQELNTEAFF. V usage is TRBV5-1 and J usage is TRBJ1-1; D remains ambiguous. The read finishes 3 residues shy of the CDR3 end, and the germline J gene is used to complete it. The CDR3 spans 15 residues. V was pared by 0 bases and J by 0 bases, with 9 bases between. Germline CDR1 and CDR2: SGHRS and YFSETQ.

For this clone: The read terminates 3 residues before the CDR3 end, so the remaining end is supplied by the germline J gene. The gene calls are TRBV18 and TRBJ1-2; 8 bases match TRBD1. The CDR3 consists of 17 residues. CDR1 KGHSH and CDR2 LQKENI come from the germline V gene. CDR3 DNA (partial): TGTGCCAGCTCAACCCGACAGGGGCGGGGATACACAGATACC. Translated, it gives CASSTRQGRGYTDT. The full CDR3 is CASSTRQGRGYTDTYTF.

Turning to this clone: The read stops 3 residues short of the end of the CDR3; the missing end is completed from the germline J gene. The J gene is TRBJ1-2, the V gene TRBV7-2; no clear D. This CDR3 has 11 residues. CDR1 and CDR2 from the germline V gene are SGHTA and FQGNSA. CDR3 bases read: TGTGCCAGCAGCTTCTACTACGAC. It translates to CASSFYYD. The CDR3 in its entirety is CASSFYYDYTF.

About this clone itself: The read finishes 3 residues shy of the CDR3 end, and the germline J gene is used to complete it. This chain joins TRBV6-2 or TRBV6-3 and TRBJ2-6; 8 bases fit TRBD1. With 6 bases clipped from V and 2 bases from J, the junction kept 9 bases outside the gene matches. The CDR3 is 17 residues long. The germline gives CDR1 MNHEY, CDR2 SVGEGT. This CDR3 is CASRLRDRFAGANVLTF. CDR3 DNA, as far as it was read: TGTGCCAGCAGGCTCCGGGACAGGTTTGCTGGGGCCAACGTC.

Of note for this clone: The read stops 3 residues short of the end of the CDR3; the missing end is completed from the germline J gene. The V and J genes are TRBV6-2 or TRBV6-3 and TRBJ1-2; weak D call: TRBD1 (6 bases). CDR3 length equals 15 residues. Germline values: CDR1 MNHEY, CDR2 SVGEGT. The CDR3 sequence: CASSYPGHRSYDYTF. CDR3 DNA (partial): TGTGCCAGCAGTTACCCGGGACACCGCTCCTACGAC.

Incomplete CDR3 DNA: TGTGCCAGCAAAGCCGGACAAGGTTATGAAAAG. Residues: CASKAGQGYEK. The full CDR3 sequence reads CASKAGQGYEKLFF. The chain carries TRBV2 and TRBJ2-2, with TRBD1 as a possible D gene (5 bases). The CDR3 extends 3 residues past the end of the read, so its final part is completed from the germline J gene. CDR3 size: 14 residues. CDR1 is SNHLY and CDR2 is FYNNEI in the germline V gene.

CDR3 DNA, as far as it was read: TGTGCCAGCAGCTTAGCGGGGGCGAGTAATGAAAAA. The encoded protein is CASSLAGASNEK. The entire CDR3 is CASSLAGASNEKAFF. The chain employs TRBV7-9 and TRBJ1-1, with D tentatively TRBD1 (6 bases). The read ends 3 residues shy of where the CDR3 ends; the end is completed using the germline J gene. There are 15 residues in the CDR3. Germline V gene lookup returns CDR1 SEHNR and CDR2 FQNEAQ (reference sequence).

Details on this clone: The sequenced fragment ends 3 residues before the CDR3 boundary, so the rest is inferred from the germline J gene. Other DNA sequences in this specimen translate into the identical CDR3. J is TRBJ1-3 and V is TRBV12-3 or TRBV12-4; perhaps TRBD1 as D (6 bases). Trimming removed 6 bases from V and 0 bases from J, with 12 bases in between. The CDR3 consists of 15 residues. The CDR3 is CASSPRGSSGNTIYF. CDR3 DNA, as far as it was read: TGTGCCAGCAGCCCTAGGGGGAGCTCTGGAAACACC.

A word on this clone: The observed sequence ends 3 residues before the CDR3 terminus, with the missing tail filled in from the germline J gene. This rearrangement joins TRBV5-1 to TRBJ2-5, with TRBD1 matching 11 bases. CDR1 SGHRS and CDR2 YFSETQ come from the germline V gene. V gave up 0 bases and J gave up 5 bases; unmatched junction bases: 18. The CDR3 runs to 20 residues. Incomplete CDR3 DNA: TGCGCCAGCAGCTTGGGCGGACAGGGGGCTTTCACGCGTTTGGCGGAGACC. It specifies CASSLGGQGAFTRLAET. In full, the CDR3 reads CASSLGGQGAFTRLAETQYF. The full variable domain, in which reference TRBV5-1 and TRBJ2-5 provide the parts outside the CDR3, is KAGVTQTPRYLIKTRGQQVTLSCSPISGHRSVSWYQQTPGQGLQFLFEYFSETQRNKGNFPGRFSGRQFSNSRSEMNVSTLELGDSALYLCASSLGGQGAFTRLAETQYFGPGTRLLVL.

A word on this clone: The read halts 3 residues ahead of the CDR3 end, with the missing end drawn from the germline J gene. The chain has TRBV2 and TRBJ1-4; TRBD1 might be the D (5 bases). This CDR3 has 15 residues. The germline gives CDR1 SNHLY, CDR2 FYNNEI. Trimming cost V 4 bases and J 8 bases, with 17 bases left between them. The CDR3: CASSGLGGVGEKLFF. The covered CDR3 bases are TGTGCCAGCAGTGGCCTTGGGGGGGTTGGGGAAAAA.

For this clone: The read gets to within 3 residues of the CDR3 end, and the germline J gene fills in the rest. The genes are TRBV5-5 and TRBJ2-1, with D perhaps TRBD2 (6 bases). V lost 0 bases, J lost 0 bases, and 7 bases lay in between. The CDR3 is 15 residues long. CDR1 is SGHKS, CDR2 YYEKEE, per germline (reference sequence). The CDR3 loop reads CASSLVGGSYNEQFF. Partial CDR3 DNA: TGTGCCAGCAGCTTGGTGGGGGGCTCCTACAATGAG.

About this clone: The read stops 3 residues short of the end of the CDR3; the missing end is completed from the germline J gene. This chain connects TRBV14 to TRBJ2-1; no clear D. The CDR3 has 17 amino acids. Germline V gives CDR1 SGHDN, CDR2 FVKESK. Trimming took off 4 bases at V and 6 bases at J, with 22 bases between the two ends. CDR3 residues: CASSRLLTNGPGNEQFF. CDR3 DNA, as far as it was read: TGTGCCAGCAGCCGCCTATTGACAAACGGCCCTGGCAATGAG.

CDR3 DNA (partial): TGTGCCAGCAGCCCGCGACTGTTGGCCTACGAC. Encoded protein: CASSPRLLAYD. The whole CDR3 sequence reads CASSPRLLAYDYTF. V is TRBV7-2 and J is TRBJ1-2; the D is unclear. The read comes to an end 3 residues before the CDR3 does, leaving the germline J gene to fill in the end. The CDR3 has 14 amino acids. The germline V gene has CDR1 SGHTA and CDR2 FQGNSA.

Comment on this clone: The read stops 3 residues short of the end of the CDR3; the missing end is completed from the germline J gene. The gene calls are TRBV11-2 and TRBJ2-2, with a possible D match to TRBD1 (6 bases). The V gene's germline CDR1 is SGHAT and CDR2 FQNNGV. V was shortened by 5 bases and J by 1 base, with 11 bases between the two germline ends. This CDR3 contains 15 residues. The CDR3 bases that were read are TGTGCCAGCAGCCGGGCAGGGGTGAACACCGGGGAG. Its protein is CASSRAGVNTGE. The complete CDR3 sequence is CASSRAGVNTGELFF.

With regard to this clone: The read stops 3 residues short of the end of the CDR3; the missing end is completed from the germline J gene. The V call is TRBV11-2, the J call TRBJ1-6; D remains unclear. Trimming took off 2 bases at V and 10 bases at J, with 9 bases between the two ends. Germline assignment: CDR1 SGHAT and CDR2 FQNNGV. This CDR3 has 13 residues. The sequenced part of the CDR3 DNA is TGTGCCAGCAGCTTAAACAGTCCCTCACCC. Translation gives CASSLNSPSP. The whole CDR3 reads CASSLNSPSPLHF.